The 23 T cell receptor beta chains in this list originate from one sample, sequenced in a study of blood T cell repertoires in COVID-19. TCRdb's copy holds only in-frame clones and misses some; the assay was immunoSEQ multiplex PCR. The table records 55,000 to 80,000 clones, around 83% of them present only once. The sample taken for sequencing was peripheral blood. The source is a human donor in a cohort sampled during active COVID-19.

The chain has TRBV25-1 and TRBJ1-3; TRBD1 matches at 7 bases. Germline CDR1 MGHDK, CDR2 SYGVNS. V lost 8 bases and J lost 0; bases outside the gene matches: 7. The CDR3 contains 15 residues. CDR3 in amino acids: CASGKQGTSGNTIYF. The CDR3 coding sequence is TGTGCCAGCGGGAAACAGGGGACCTCTGGAAACACCATATATTTT. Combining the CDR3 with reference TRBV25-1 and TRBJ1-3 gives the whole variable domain EADIYQTPRYLVIGTGKKITLECSQTMGHDKMYWYQQDPGMELHLIHYSYGVNSTEKGDLSSESTVSRIRTEHFPLTLESARPSHTSQYLCASGKQGTSGNTIYFGEGSWLTVV.

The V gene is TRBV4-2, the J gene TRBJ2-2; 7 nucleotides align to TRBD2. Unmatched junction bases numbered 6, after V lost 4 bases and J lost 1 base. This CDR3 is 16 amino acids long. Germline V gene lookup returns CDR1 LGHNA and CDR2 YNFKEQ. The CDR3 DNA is TGTGCCAGCAGCCCCTGGGTAGCGGGGAACACCGGGGAGCTGTTTTTT. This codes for CASSPWVAGNTGELFF.

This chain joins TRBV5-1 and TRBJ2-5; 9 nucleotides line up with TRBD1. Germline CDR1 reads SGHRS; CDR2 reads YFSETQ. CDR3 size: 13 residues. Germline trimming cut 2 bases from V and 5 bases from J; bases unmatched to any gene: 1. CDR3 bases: TGCGCCAGCAGCTTACAGGGGGCGGAGACCCAGTACTTC. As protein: CASSLQGAETQYF.

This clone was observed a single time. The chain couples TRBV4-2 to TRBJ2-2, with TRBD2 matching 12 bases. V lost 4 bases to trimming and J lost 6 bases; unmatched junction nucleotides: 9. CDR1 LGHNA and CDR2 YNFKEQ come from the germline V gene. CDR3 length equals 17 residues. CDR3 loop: CASSRLAGGVFPGELFF. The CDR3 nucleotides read TGTGCCAGCAGCCGGCTAGCGGGAGGGGTTTTCCCCGGGGAGCTGTTTTTT.

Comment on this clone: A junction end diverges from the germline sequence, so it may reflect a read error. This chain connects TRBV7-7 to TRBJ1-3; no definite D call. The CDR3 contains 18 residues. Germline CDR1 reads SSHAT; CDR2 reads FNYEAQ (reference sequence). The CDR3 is CASSLGRKPARRRNTIYF. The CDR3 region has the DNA TGTGCTAGCAGCTTAGGACGTAAGCCGGCGCGGAGAAGAAACACCATATATTTT.

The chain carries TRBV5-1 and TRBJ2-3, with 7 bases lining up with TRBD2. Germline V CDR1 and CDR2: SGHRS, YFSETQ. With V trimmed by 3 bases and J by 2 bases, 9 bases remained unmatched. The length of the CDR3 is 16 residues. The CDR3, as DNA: TGCGCCAGCAGCTCCATAGCGGGTGTGTCCACAGATACGCAGTATTTT. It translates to CASSSIAGVSTDTQYF.

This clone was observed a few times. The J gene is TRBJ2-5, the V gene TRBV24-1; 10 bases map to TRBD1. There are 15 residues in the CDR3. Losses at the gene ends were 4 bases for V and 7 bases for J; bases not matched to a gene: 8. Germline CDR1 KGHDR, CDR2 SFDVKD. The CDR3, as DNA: TGTGCCACCAGTGAGTCCGGGACAGGGGTTGGGACCCAGTACTTC. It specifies CATSESGTGVGTQYF.

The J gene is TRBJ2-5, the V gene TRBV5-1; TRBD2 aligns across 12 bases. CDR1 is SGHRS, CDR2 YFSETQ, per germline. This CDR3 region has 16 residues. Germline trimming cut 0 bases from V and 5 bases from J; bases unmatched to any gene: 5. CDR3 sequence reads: CASSLVASGGAETQYF. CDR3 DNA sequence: TGCGCCAGCAGCTTGGTGGCTAGCGGGGGGGCGGAGACCCAGTACTTC.

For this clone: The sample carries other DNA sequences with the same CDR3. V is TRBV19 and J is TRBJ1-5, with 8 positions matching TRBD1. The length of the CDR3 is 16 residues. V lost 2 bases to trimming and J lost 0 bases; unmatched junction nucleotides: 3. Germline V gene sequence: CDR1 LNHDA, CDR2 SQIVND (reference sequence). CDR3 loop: CASSIRQGYSNQPQHF. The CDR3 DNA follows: TGTGCCAGTAGTATAAGACAGGGGTATAGCAATCAGCCCCAGCATTTT.

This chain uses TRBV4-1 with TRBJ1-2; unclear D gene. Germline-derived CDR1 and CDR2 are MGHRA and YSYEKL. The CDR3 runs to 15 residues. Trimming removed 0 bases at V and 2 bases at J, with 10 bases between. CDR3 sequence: CASSQDFSGNYGYTF. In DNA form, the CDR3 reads TGCGCCAGCAGCCAAGATTTTTCGGGGAACTATGGCTACACCTTC.

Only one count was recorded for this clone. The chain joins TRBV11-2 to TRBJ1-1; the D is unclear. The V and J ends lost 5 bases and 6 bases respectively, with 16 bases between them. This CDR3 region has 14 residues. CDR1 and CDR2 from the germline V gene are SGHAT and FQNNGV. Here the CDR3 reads CASSPPSGLAEAFF. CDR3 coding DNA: TGTGCCAGCAGCCCCCCTTCTGGACTCGCTGAAGCTTTCTTT. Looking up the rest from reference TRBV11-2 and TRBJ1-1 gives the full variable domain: EAGVAQSPRYKIIEKRQSVAFWCNPISGHATLYWYQQILGQGPKLLIQFQNNGVVDDSQLPKDRFSAERLKGVDSTLKIQPAKLEDSAVYLCASSPPSGLAEAFFGQGTRLTVV.

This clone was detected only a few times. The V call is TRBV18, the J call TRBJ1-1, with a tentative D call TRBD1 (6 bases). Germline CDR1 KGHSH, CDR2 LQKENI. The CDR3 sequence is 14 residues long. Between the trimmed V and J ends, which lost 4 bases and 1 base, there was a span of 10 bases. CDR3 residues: CASSLGHGNTEAFF. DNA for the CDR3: TGTGCCAGCTCACTGGGACACGGGAACACTGAAGCTTTCTTT.

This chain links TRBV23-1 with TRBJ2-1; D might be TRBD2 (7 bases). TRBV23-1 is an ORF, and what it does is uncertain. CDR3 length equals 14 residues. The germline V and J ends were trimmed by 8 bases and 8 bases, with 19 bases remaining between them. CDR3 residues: CASGGAGRSDEQFF. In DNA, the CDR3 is TGCGCCAGCGGGGGGGCAGGGCGATCGGATGAGCAGTTCTTC.

CDR3 loop: CASSDRLVAQQYF. DNA of the CDR3: TGTGCCAGCAGTGACCGACTAGTGGCCCAGCAGTACTTC. The rearrangement uses TRBV6-1 and TRBJ2-7; TRBD2 is a possible D gene (6 bases). V lost 3 bases to trimming and J lost 8 bases, with 14 bases between them. Germline CDR1 reads MNHNS; CDR2 reads SASEGT. The CDR3 loop spans 13 amino acids.

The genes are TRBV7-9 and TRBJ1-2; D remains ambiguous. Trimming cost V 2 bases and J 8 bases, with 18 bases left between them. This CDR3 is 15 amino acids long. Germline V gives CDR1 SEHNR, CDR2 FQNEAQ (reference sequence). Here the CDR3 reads CASSLLSGIGYGYTF. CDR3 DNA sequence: TGTGCCAGCAGCTTATTGTCGGGGATCGGCTACGGCTACACCTTC.

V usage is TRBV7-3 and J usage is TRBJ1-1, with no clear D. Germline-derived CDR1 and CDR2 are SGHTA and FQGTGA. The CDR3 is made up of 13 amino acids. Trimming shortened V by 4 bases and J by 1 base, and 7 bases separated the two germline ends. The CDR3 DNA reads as TGTGCCAGCAGCTCCGATAGGAACACTGAAGCTTTCTTT. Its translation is CASSSDRNTEAFF.

The CDR3 here is CASSLYGGNTEAFF. The CDR3 bases are TGTGCCAGCAGCTTATATGGCGGGAACACTGAAGCTTTCTTT. The rearrangement joins TRBV7-8 to TRBJ1-1; no reliable D call. CDR1 SGHVS and CDR2 FQNEAQ come from the germline V gene. The CDR3 has 14 residues. V dropped 2 bases and J dropped 1 base, with 8 bases sitting between them.

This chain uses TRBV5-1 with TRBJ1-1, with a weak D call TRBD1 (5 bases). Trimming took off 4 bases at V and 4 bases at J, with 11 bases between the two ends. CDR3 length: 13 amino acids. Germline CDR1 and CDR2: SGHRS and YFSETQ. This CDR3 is CASSPSGRTEAFF. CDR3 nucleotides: TGCGCCAGCAGCCCTTCAGGGCGCACTGAAGCTTTCTTT.

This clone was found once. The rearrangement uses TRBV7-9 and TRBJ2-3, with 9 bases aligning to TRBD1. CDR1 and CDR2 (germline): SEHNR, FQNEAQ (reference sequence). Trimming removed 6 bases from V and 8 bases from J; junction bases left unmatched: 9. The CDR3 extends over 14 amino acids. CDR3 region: CASRAGTGLSTQYF. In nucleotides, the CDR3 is TGTGCCAGCAGAGCCGGGACAGGGTTAAGTACGCAGTATTTT.

The CDR3 sequence is CASRFRGHDYGYTF. The CDR3 bases are TGTGCCAGCAGATTCCGCGGGCACGACTATGGCTACACCTTC. This chain uses TRBV27 with TRBJ1-2; D gene uncertain. Trimming cost V 6 bases and J 3 bases, with 14 bases left between them. Germline V CDR1 and CDR2: MNHEY, SMNVEV (reference sequence). This CDR3 has 14 amino acids.

The CDR3 nucleotides are TGTGCTAGTGGTTGGACGGGACAGGGGAAGAGCTATGGCTACACCTTC. Protein sequence: CASGWTGQGKSYGYTF. V usage is TRBV12-5 and J usage is TRBJ1-2, with 10 nucleotides matching TRBD1. CDR3 size: 16 residues. After removal of 4 bases from V and 4 bases from J, the junction contained 9 bases not matched to a gene. The germline CDR1 and CDR2 sequences are LGHNT and FRNRAP.

CDR3 DNA sequence: TGTGCCAGCAGTTATCAGGGGGAGCGGGGCTACACCTTC. Encoded protein: CASSYQGERGYTF. This chain links TRBV28 with TRBJ1-2; 7 bases line up with TRBD1. Germline loops: CDR1 MDHEN, CDR2 SYDVKM. V gave up 4 bases and J gave up 8 bases; unmatched junction bases: 7. This CDR3 is built from 13 residues.

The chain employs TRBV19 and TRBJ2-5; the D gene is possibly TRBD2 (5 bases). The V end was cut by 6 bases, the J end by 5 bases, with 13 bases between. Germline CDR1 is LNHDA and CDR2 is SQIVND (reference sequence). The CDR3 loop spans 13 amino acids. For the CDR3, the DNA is TGTGCCAGTAGAGGCAGCGGTCGGGAGACCCAGTACTTC. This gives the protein CASRGSGRETQYF. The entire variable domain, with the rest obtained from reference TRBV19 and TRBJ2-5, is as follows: DGGITQSPKYLFRKEGQNVTLSCEQNLNHDAMYWYRQDPGQGLRLIYYSQIVNDFQKGDIAEGYSVSREKKESFPLTVTSAQKNPTAFYLCASRGSGRETQYFGPGTRLLVL.